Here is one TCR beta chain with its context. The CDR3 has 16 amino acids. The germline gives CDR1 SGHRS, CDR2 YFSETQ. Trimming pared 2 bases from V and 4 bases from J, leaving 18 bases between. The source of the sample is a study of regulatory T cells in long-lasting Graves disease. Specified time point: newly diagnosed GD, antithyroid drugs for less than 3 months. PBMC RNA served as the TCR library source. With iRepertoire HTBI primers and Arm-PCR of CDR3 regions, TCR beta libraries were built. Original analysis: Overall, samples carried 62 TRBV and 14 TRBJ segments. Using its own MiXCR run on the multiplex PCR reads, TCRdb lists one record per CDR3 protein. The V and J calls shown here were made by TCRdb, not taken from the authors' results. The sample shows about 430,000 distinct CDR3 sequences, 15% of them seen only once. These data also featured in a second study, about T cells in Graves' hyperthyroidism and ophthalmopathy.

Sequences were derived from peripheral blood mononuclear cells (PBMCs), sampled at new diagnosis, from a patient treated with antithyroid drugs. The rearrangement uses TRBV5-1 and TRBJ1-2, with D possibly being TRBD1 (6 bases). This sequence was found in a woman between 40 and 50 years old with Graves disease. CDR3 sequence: CASSFGSIRQAYGYTF. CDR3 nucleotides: TGCGCCAGCAGCTTTGGGTCGATTAGACAGGCCTATGGCTACACCTTC.